This TCR beta chain was captured in a study of identical twins. Study observations and caveats: Out-of-frame alpha sequences common to twins exhibited an excess of low generation probability.

TCRdb re-called the 5' RACE reads with MiXCR, one entry per CDR3 protein. Of around 1.7 million distinct CDR3 sequences listed, about 32% were seen once; the top ten hold approximately 0.25%. The germline gives CDR1 DFQATT, CDR2 SNEGSKA (reference sequence). The CDR3 sequence is 12 residues long. Trimming removed 6 bases at V and 4 bases at J, with 13 bases between. This clonotype was detected only a few times. Its antigen is unknown. The J gene is TRBJ2-7, the V gene TRBV20-1, with a possible D match to TRBD1 (6 bases). Sequenced sample: cord blood. The sequence derives from a newborn girl in good health. In DNA, the CDR3 is TGCAGTGCAAAGACGGACAGATACGAGCAGTACTTC. Its translation is CSAKTDRYEQYF.